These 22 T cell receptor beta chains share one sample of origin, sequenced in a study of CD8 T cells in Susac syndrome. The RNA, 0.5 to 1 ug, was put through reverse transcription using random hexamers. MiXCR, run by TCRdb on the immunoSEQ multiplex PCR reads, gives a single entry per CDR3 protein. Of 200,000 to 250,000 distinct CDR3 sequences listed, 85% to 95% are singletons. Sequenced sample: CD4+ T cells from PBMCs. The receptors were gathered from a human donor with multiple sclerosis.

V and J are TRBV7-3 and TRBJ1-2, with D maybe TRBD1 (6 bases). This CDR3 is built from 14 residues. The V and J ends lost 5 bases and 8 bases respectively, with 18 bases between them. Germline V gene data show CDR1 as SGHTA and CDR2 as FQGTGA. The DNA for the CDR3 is TGTGCCAGCAGCCCTCAAGGGGGGGGAAAAGGCTACACCTTC. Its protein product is CASSPQGGGKGYTF.

CDR3 in DNA: TGCAGTGCTACCGGACTAGCAGTTTCCTACGAGCAGTACTTC. This translates into CSATGLAVSYEQYF. The rearrangement uses TRBV20-1 and TRBJ2-7, with 8 bases lining up with TRBD2. The germline V gene has CDR1 DFQATT and CDR2 SNEGSKA (reference sequence). The CDR3 covers 14 residues. V was clipped by 4 bases and J by 1 base; unmatched bases: 6.

The CDR3 DNA sequence: TGTGCCAGCAGTACCGCCAATGAGCAGTTCTTC. Translating it yields CASSTANEQFF. The J gene is TRBJ2-1, the V gene TRBV2; D not resolved. CDR1 and CDR2 from the germline V gene are SNHLY and FYNNEI. V was shortened by 5 bases and J by 6 bases, with 5 bases between the two germline ends. This CDR3 spans 11 amino acids.

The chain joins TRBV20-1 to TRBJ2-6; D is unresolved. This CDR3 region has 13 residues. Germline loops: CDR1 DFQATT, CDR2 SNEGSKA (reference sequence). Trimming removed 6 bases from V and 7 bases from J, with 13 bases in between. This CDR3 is CSAIHFGANVLTF. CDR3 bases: TGCAGTGCAATACACTTTGGAGCCAACGTCCTGACTTTC.

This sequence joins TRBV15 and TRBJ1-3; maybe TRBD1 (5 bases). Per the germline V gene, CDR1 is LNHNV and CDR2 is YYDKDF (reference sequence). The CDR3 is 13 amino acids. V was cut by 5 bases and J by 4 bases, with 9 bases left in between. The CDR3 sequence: CATSRGGGNTIYF. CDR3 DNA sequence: TGTGCCACCAGCCGGGGGGGAGGAAACACCATATATTTT.

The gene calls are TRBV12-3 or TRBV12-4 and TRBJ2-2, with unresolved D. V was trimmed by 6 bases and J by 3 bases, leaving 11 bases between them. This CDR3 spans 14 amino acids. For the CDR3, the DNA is TGTGCCAGCAGGGCTCATCAGGACACCGGGGAGCTGTTTTTT. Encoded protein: CASRAHQDTGELFF.

The chain's CDR3 is CASTAQGAGYTF. The CDR3 DNA is TGTGCCAGTACCGCTCAGGGGGCTGGCTACACCTTC. The chain carries TRBV19 and TRBJ1-2; 8 bases are shared with TRBD1. CDR1 is LNHDA and CDR2 is SQIVND in the germline V gene (reference sequence). Trimming at V came to 7 bases and at J to 7 bases, leaving 5 bases not matched to a gene. This CDR3 has 12 residues.

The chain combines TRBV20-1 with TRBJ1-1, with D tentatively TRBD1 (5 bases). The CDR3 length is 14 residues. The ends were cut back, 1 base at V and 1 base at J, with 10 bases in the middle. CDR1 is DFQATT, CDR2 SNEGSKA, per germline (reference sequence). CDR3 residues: CSARVGGGNTEAFF. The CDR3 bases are TGCAGTGCTAGAGTCGGTGGGGGGAACACTGAAGCTTTCTTT.

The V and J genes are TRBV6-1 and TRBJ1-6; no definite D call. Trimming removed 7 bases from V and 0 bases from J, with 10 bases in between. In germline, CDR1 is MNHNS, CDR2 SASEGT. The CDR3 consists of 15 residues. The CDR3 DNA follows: TGTGCCAGCAACTCGAAAAGCTCCTATAATTCACCCCTCCACTTT. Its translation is CASNSKSSYNSPLHF.

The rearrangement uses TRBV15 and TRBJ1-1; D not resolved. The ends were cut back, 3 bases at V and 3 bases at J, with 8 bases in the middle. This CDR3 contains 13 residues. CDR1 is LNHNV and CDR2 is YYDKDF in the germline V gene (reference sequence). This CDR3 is CATSSSGDTEAFF. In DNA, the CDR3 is TGTGCCACCAGCAGCTCCGGGGACACTGAAGCTTTCTTT.

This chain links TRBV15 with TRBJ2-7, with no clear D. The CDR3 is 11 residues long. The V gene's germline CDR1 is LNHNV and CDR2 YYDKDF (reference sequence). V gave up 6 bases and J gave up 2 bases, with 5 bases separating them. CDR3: CATSSTYEQYF. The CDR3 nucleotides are TGTGCCACCAGTTCTACCTACGAGCAGTACTTC.

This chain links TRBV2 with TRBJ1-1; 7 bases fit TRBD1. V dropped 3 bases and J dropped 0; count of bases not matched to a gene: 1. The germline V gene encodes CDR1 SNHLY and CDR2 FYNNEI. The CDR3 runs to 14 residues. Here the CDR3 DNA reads TGTGCCAGCAGTGAGACAGGGTTGAACACTGAAGCTTTCTTT. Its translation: CASSETGLNTEAFF.

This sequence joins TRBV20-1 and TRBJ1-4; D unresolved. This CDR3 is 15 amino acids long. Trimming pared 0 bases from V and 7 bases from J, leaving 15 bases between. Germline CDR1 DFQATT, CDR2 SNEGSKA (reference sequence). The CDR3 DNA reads TGCAGTGCTAGAGATTCTACGGGGTGGGGTGAAAAACTGTTTTTT. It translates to CSARDSTGWGEKLFF.

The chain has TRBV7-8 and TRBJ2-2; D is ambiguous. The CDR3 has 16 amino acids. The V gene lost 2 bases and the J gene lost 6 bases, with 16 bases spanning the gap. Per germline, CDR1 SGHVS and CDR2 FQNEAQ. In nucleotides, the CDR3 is TGTGCCAGCAGCTTATCCCTTGGGGATGCTCCCGGGGAGCTGTTTTTT. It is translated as CASSLSLGDAPGELFF.

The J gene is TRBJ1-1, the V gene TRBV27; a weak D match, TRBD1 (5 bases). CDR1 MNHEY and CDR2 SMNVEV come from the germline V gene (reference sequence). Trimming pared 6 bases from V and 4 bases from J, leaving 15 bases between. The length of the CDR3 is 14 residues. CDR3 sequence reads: CASRKGNAVTEAFF. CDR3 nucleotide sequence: TGTGCCAGCAGAAAGGGGAATGCGGTCACTGAAGCTTTCTTT.

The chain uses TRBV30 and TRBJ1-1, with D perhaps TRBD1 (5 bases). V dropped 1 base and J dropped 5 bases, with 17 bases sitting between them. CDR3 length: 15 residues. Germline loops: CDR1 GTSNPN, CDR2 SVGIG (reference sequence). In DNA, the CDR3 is TGTGCCTGGAGTGGTAAGCGGGGCACGGGGACTGAAGCTTTCTTT. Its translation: CAWSGKRGTGTEAFF.

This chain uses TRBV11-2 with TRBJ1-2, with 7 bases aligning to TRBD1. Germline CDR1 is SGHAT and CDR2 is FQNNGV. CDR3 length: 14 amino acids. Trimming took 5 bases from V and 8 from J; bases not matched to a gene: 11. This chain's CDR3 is CASSTVRQGYGYTF. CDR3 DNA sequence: TGTGCCAGCAGCACAGTAAGACAGGGTTACGGCTACACCTTC.

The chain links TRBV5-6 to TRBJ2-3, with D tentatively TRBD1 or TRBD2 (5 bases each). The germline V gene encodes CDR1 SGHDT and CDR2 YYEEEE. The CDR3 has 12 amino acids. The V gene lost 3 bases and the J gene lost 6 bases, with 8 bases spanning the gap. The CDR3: CASSSGRDTQYF. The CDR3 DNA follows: TGTGCCAGCAGCTCGGGACGCGATACGCAGTATTTT.

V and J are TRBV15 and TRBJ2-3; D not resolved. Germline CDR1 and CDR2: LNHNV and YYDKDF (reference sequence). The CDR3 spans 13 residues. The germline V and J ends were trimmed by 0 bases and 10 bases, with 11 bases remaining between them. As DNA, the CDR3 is TGTGCCACCAGCAGAGATGGTAGGATCGCGCAGTATTTT. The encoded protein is CATSRDGRIAQYF.

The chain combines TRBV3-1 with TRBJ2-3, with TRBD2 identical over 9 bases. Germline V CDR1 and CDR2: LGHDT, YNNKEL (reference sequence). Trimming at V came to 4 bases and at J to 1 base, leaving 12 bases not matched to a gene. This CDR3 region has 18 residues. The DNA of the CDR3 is TGTGCCAGCAGCCCCCAGAGGCGGGCTAGCGGGGGCACAGATACGCAGTATTTT. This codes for CASSPQRRASGGTDTQYF.

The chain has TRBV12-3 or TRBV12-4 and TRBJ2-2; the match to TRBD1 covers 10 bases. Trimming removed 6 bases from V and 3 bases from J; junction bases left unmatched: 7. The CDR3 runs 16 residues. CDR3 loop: CASSRRQGADTGELFF. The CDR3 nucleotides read TGTGCCAGCAGCCGTAGACAGGGGGCGGACACCGGGGAGCTGTTTTTT.

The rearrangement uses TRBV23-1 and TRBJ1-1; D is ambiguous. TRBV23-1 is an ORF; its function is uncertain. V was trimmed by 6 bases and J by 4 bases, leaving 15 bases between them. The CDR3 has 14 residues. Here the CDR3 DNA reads TGCGCCAGCAGCCCTGGGATCGATGGCACTGAAGCTTTCTTT. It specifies CASSPGIDGTEAFF.